These 26 T cell receptor beta chains were all obtained from the same sample, sequenced in a study of CD8 T cells in Susac syndrome. Random hexamers were used to reverse transcribe about 0.45 to 1 ug of RNA. Each CDR3 protein gets one entry after TCRdb re-called the immunoSEQ multiplex PCR reads with MiXCR. The data contain 170,000 or so distinct CDR3 sequences, approximately 93% of them singletons. The sequenced sample consisted of CD4+ T cells from PBMCs. The receptors here all came from a human donor with multiple sclerosis.

This clonotype was recorded only once. The V gene is TRBV12-3 or TRBV12-4, the J gene TRBJ2-3; 7 bases are shared with TRBD2. The CDR3 is 16 amino acids. The J segment lost 6 bases and the V segment lost 5 bases, leaving 14 bases of the junction unmatched. CDR3 region: CASSPPEKRDGDTQYF. The CDR3 bases are TGTGCCAGCAGTCCCCCCGAGAAGCGGGACGGCGATACGCAGTATTTT.

This chain uses TRBV5-1 with TRBJ2-4, with D hard to call. The CDR3 runs to 14 residues. The ends were cut back, 1 base at V and 5 bases at J, with 10 bases in the middle. Germline CDR1 SGHRS, CDR2 YFSETQ. The CDR3 is CASSLNSLENIQYF. CDR3 DNA: TGCGCCAGCAGCTTGAACAGCTTAGAAAACATTCAGTACTTC.

The CDR3 protein is CASSQGDTVNTEAFF. The CDR3 DNA reads TGTGCCAGCAGCCAGGGGGACACGGTGAACACTGAAGCTTTCTTT. V and J are TRBV4-2 and TRBJ1-1; D may be TRBD1 (6 bases). Germline V gene sequence: CDR1 LGHNA, CDR2 YNFKEQ. The CDR3 sequence is 15 residues long. The germline V and J ends were trimmed by 3 bases and 0 bases, with 11 bases remaining between them.

The chain is built from TRBV12-3 or TRBV12-4 and TRBJ2-3, with 8 bases lining up with TRBD1. J was trimmed by 2 bases and V by 6 bases; bases with no gene match: 7. The CDR3 has 15 residues. Written as DNA, the CDR3 is TGTGCCAGCAGGGTGGGACAGGTTCTCACAGATACGCAGTATTTT. Amino acids: CASRVGQVLTDTQYF.

This chain connects TRBV5-8 to TRBJ2-1; 14 nucleotides line up with TRBD2. J was trimmed by 8 bases and V by 10 bases; bases with no gene match: 8. The CDR3 spans 14 residues. The germline V gene encodes CDR1 SGHTS and CDR2 YDEGEE. The CDR3 DNA follows: TGTGCCGGAGAGACTAGCGGGAGGGCTTATGAGCAGTTCTTC. Translated, it gives CAGETSGRAYEQFF.

V usage is TRBV28 and J usage is TRBJ1-5; 7 nucleotides agree with TRBD1. Germline CDR1 and CDR2: MDHEN and SYDVKM. Trimming removed 4 bases from V and 4 bases from J; junction bases left unmatched: 10. The CDR3 length is 16 residues. This CDR3 is CASSSPLTGRNQPQHF. The CDR3, as DNA: TGTGCCAGCAGTTCCCCATTGACAGGGAGGAATCAGCCCCAGCATTTT.

The V and J genes are TRBV7-2 and TRBJ2-3; D may be TRBD1 or TRBD2 (5 bases each). The CDR3 is 13 residues long. V lost 4 bases and J 2 bases, leaving 7 bases between the germline ends. The germline V gene has CDR1 SGHTA and CDR2 FQGNSA. The CDR3: CASSSGPTDTQYF. The CDR3 bases are TGTGCCAGCAGCTCGGGGCCCACAGATACGCAGTATTTT.

The chain has TRBV2 and TRBJ2-5, with a possible D match to TRBD1 (5 bases). This CDR3 spans 11 amino acids. CDR1 SNHLY and CDR2 FYNNEI come from the germline V gene. Deletions cut 3 bases from V and 9 bases from J, with 8 bases between. CDR3 residues: CASSELGAQYF. In DNA, the CDR3 is TGTGCCAGCAGTGAGTTAGGGGCCCAGTACTTC.

This clonotype has only one observation. The chain combines TRBV13 with TRBJ2-1, with 7 nucleotides matching TRBD1. The germline V gene encodes CDR1 PRHDT and CDR2 FYEKMQ (reference sequence). The CDR3 totals 17 residues. V dropped 4 bases and J dropped 4; count of bases not matched to a gene: 13. The CDR3 bases are TGTGCCAGCAGCTCCGGTAGGGGGCTGAAGGTTTACAATGAGCAGTTCTTC. Its protein is CASSSGRGLKVYNEQFF.

This chain joins TRBV3-1 and TRBJ2-3; 8 nucleotides match TRBD2. The germline V gene encodes CDR1 LGHDT and CDR2 YNNKEL (reference sequence). V was clipped by 1 base and J by 3 bases; unmatched bases: 9. The CDR3 extends over 17 amino acids. The CDR3 DNA sequence: TGTGCCAGCAGCCAAGGGGCTGTCAGCGGGAGAACAGATACGCAGTATTTT. This codes for CASSQGAVSGRTDTQYF.

The chain recombines TRBV6-1 with TRBJ1-4; D remains unclear. Germline V gene lookup returns CDR1 MNHNS and CDR2 SASEGT. The CDR3 runs 11 residues. V was pared by 7 bases and J by 7 bases, with 7 bases between. The CDR3 sequence is CASIGGEKLFF. CDR3 DNA: TGTGCCAGCATCGGTGGTGAAAAACTGTTTTTT.

The chain couples TRBV29-1 to TRBJ1-1, with TRBD1 matching over 7 bases. With V trimmed by 5 bases and J by 3 bases, 6 bases remained unmatched. The germline CDR1 and CDR2 sequences are SQVTM and ANQGSEA. CDR3 length equals 13 residues. CDR3 DNA sequence: TGCAGCGTTCTCCGGGACAGATACACTGAAGCTTTCTTT. Translation gives CSVLRDRYTEAFF.

The V call is TRBV6-6, the J call TRBJ2-1, with no clear D. Between the trimmed V and J ends, which lost 4 bases and 2 bases, there was a span of 12 bases. The length of the CDR3 is 15 residues. CDR1 MNHNY and CDR2 SVGAGI come from the germline V gene (reference sequence). CDR3 sequence: CASSLDNNPYNEQFF. Written as DNA, the CDR3 is TGTGCCAGCAGTTTGGATAACAATCCCTACAATGAGCAGTTCTTC.

V is TRBV27 and J is TRBJ1-1, with D uncertain. V lost 3 bases to trimming and J lost 5 bases, with 13 bases between them. CDR3 length: 14 residues. Per germline, CDR1 MNHEY and CDR2 SMNVEV (reference sequence). CDR3 sequence reads: CASSFLRGETEAFF. The CDR3 coding sequence is TGTGCCAGCAGTTTCCTCCGGGGAGAAACTGAAGCTTTCTTT.

In nucleotides, the CDR3 is TGTGCCAGTAGTATGGACTACACCGGGGAGCTGTTTTTT. It encodes CASSMDYTGELFF. V is TRBV19 and J is TRBJ2-2; D possibly corresponds to TRBD2 (5 bases). The CDR3 loop spans 13 amino acids. The germline CDR1 and CDR2 sequences are LNHDA and SQIVND (reference sequence). Trimming took 3 bases from V and 3 from J, leaving 5 bases between them.

The chain recombines TRBV25-1 with TRBJ2-1, with unresolved D. V dropped 3 bases and J dropped 2 bases, with 5 bases sitting between them. This CDR3 is 13 amino acids long. Germline V lookup: CDR1 MGHDK, CDR2 SYGVNS. CDR3 bases: TGTGCCAGCAGTGAGCGGACCTACAATGAGCAGTTCTTC. It encodes CASSERTYNEQFF.

V usage is TRBV4-1 and J usage is TRBJ2-6, with 8 bases aligning to TRBD2. Germline trimming cut 0 bases from V and 2 bases from J; bases unmatched to any gene: 6. CDR3 length equals 18 residues. Germline V gives CDR1 MGHRA, CDR2 YSYEKL. The CDR3: CASSQEPSGSAGANVLTF. Here the CDR3 DNA reads TGCGCCAGCAGCCAAGAGCCCAGCGGGAGTGCTGGGGCCAACGTCCTGACTTTC.

The genes are TRBV15 and TRBJ2-5; D not certain. CDR3 length: 12 residues. Looked up from germline, CDR1 is LNHNV and CDR2 is YYDKDF (reference sequence). Trimming took 0 bases from V and 8 from J, leaving 7 bases between them. The CDR3: CATSRDGGTQYF. CDR3 bases: TGTGCCACCAGCAGAGACGGTGGTACCCAGTACTTC.

The rearrangement links TRBV7-3 to TRBJ1-2; no definite D call. Trimming cost V 5 bases and J 7 bases, with 14 bases left between them. The germline gives CDR1 SGHTA, CDR2 FQGTGA. The CDR3 has 13 amino acids. The CDR3 is CASSPGPFSGYTF. The CDR3 nucleotides read TGTGCCAGCAGCCCAGGACCTTTCTCTGGCTACACCTTC.

This rearrangement joins TRBV9 to TRBJ2-7; maybe TRBD2 (6 bases). The CDR3 is made up of 14 amino acids. The V gene lost 3 bases and the J gene lost 7 bases, with 17 bases spanning the gap. Germline V CDR1 and CDR2: SGDLS, YYNGEE. This CDR3 is CASSAGGSVLEQYF. The CDR3 nucleotides read TGTGCCAGCAGCGCCGGGGGTTCGGTTTTGGAGCAGTACTTC.

The V gene is TRBV6-5, the J gene TRBJ1-6, with TRBD1 matching over 7 bases. The CDR3 runs to 18 residues. The germline gives CDR1 MNHEY, CDR2 SVGAGI. Trimming took 0 bases from V and 1 from J; bases not matched to a gene: 6. In DNA, the CDR3 is TGTGCCAGCAGTTACTCGATTCCAGGGGGGTCCTATAATTCACCCCTCCACTTT. Translating gives CASSYSIPGGSYNSPLHF.

The rearrangement joins TRBV5-1 to TRBJ2-5; the D gene is possibly TRBD2 (5 bases). The CDR3 has 14 residues. V was pared by 1 base and J by 4 bases, with 11 bases between. Germline assignment: CDR1 SGHRS and CDR2 YFSETQ. The CDR3 bases are TGCGCCAGCAGCTTGTCTAGGGAGCGAGAGACCCAGTACTTC. Its translation: CASSLSRERETQYF.

This chain joins TRBV6-5 and TRBJ1-5; D call uncertain. Germline CDR1 reads MNHEY; CDR2 reads SVGAGI. This CDR3 is built from 14 residues. V shed 4 bases and J shed 1 base, with 8 bases lying between them. The CDR3 nucleotides are TGTGCCAGCAGTTCGCGGGAAAGCAATCAGCCCCAGCATTTT. Its protein product is CASSSRESNQPQHF.

The genes are TRBV5-1 and TRBJ2-1; D gene ambiguous. The CDR3 is made up of 15 amino acids. Per the germline V gene, CDR1 is SGHRS and CDR2 is YFSETQ. With 3 bases removed from V and 3 bases from J, the gap between germline ends came to 13 bases. CDR3 DNA: TGCGCCAGCAGCTCGGCAGCCATGGACTACAATGAGCAGTTCTTC. Its protein is CASSSAAMDYNEQFF.

This chain uses TRBV3-1 with TRBJ2-7, with 10 positions matching TRBD1. Losses at the gene ends were 3 bases for V and 6 bases for J; bases not matched to a gene: 5. CDR3 length equals 14 residues. Germline V CDR1 and CDR2: LGHDT, YNNKEL (reference sequence). The DNA for the CDR3 is TGTGCCAGCAGCCACACCGGGACAGGGGCCGAGCAGTACTTC. Translating gives CASSHTGTGAEQYF.

V gene TRBV10-3 combines with J gene TRBJ1-3; 9 bases are shared with TRBD1. Germline V CDR1 and CDR2: ENHRY, SYGVKD. The CDR3 runs 14 residues. The J segment lost 3 bases and the V segment lost 10 bases, leaving 7 bases of the junction unmatched. CDR3 protein: CATLPGQGGNTIYF. Here the CDR3 DNA reads TGTGCCACCCTACCGGGACAGGGTGGAAACACCATATATTTT.